Listed below are T cell receptor beta chains from one sample, sequenced in a study of blood T cells in healthy people across ages. TCRdb re-called the 5' RACE reads with MiXCR, one entry per CDR3 protein. The table shows over 600,000 distinct CDR3 sequences, with around two fifths occurring only once. The sample consisted of blood. The receptors here all came from an elderly man in good health. The CDR3 runs from the conserved cysteine through the conserved F or W. Fields, in order: V gene, J gene, D gene, clone size, CDR3 DNA, CDR3 protein. A D gene is named only where the DNA matches it firmly. A clone size is listed for some rows: how often the clone was seen (once, few, many), or a class if it is expanded.

TRBV28	TRBJ2-4	TRBD2	-	TGTGCCAGCAGTTGGTGGGGTGGGGGGGGAAACATTCAGTACTTC	CASSWWGGGGNIQYF
TRBV15	TRBJ1-1	-	-	TGTGCCACCAGCAGGACAGCGTTCACTGAAGCTTTCTTT	CATSRTAFTEAFF
TRBV4-1	TRBJ2-7	-	many	TGCGCCAGCAGCCAAGGAGGCACCTCGACCTACGAGCAGTACTTC	CASSQGGTSTYEQYF
TRBV11-2	TRBJ2-7	-	-	TGTGCCAGCAGCTTAGGGAGGACTCCCAGGTACGAGCAGTACTTC	CASSLGRTPRYEQYF
TRBV9	TRBJ2-7	TRBD2	-	TGTGCCAGCAGCGTAGAGCTAGCGGGAGTAGGTAACGAGCAGTACTTC	CASSVELAGVGNEQYF
TRBV4-3	TRBJ2-1	TRBD2	-	TGCGCCAGCAGCCAAGGTCTGGCTAGCGGGATATTAGGGCCCTACAATGAGCAGTTCTTC	CASSQGLASGILGPYNEQFF
TRBV11-1	TRBJ2-1	-	many	TGTGCCAGCAGAGTCACTAACTACAATGAGCAGTTCTTC	CASRVTNYNEQFF
TRBV28	TRBJ2-1	TRBD1	-	TGTGCCAGCAGTTTATCGGGACAGGGCTGGAATGAGCAGTTCTTC	CASSLSGQGWNEQFF
TRBV5-1	TRBJ2-7	-	once	TGCGCCAGCACCCCAGCCGACGGCATCTACGAGCAGTACTTC	CASTPADGIYEQYF
TRBV10-3	TRBJ2-7	-	-	TGTGCCATCAGTGAGTCGTTGGGGGCAGGGGAAGCCTACGAGCAGTACTTC	CAISESLGAGEAYEQYF
TRBV12-3/TRBV12-4	TRBJ1-5	-	-	TGTGCCAGCAGCCAGGGTCAGCCCCAGCATTTT	CASSQGQPQHF